This T cell receptor beta chain was captured in a study of beta chain features in type 1 diabetes. Study results and caveats: Moderate but significant shortening of TCRB CDR3s was recorded in all four CD4+ subsets from Type 1 diabetes patients.

The entirety of the isolated RNA underwent reverse transcription, so expressed TCRB transcripts were sequenced. Produced via immunoSEQ multiplex PCR; TCRdb's table is partial and in-frame only. The data contain roughly 610,000 clones, roughly 16% of them singletons. V dropped 7 bases and J dropped 13; count of bases not matched to a gene: 12. This CDR3 region has 13 residues. The V gene's germline CDR1 is MNHEY and CDR2 SVGAGI. For this clone: Antigen: not known.

This TCR came from a man between 18 and 35 years old in good health. Sequencing was done on a sample of naive CD4+ T cells from blood. The V gene is TRBV6-5, the J gene TRBJ2-1; 8 bases match TRBD2. DNA of the CDR3: TGTGCCAGCACTCTTTCAGCGGGGGCGACCCAGTTCTTC. It is translated as CASTLSAGATQFF.